These T cell receptor beta chains were read from a single sample in a study of blood T cell repertoires in COVID-19. Assay: immunoSEQ multiplex PCR; the TCRdb copy retains only in-frame clones and omits some. The repertoire holds roughly 140,000 clones, with approximately 80% as singletons. The sample consisted of peripheral blood. These receptors originate from a man in his sixties or seventies with acute or convalescent COVID-19. The CDR3 runs from the conserved cysteine through the conserved F or W. A D gene is named only where the DNA matches it firmly. Not all rows give a size; the values are once, few, many and, for expanded clones, a class.

>NA|NA|TRBV6-5|TRBJ2-3
TGTGCCAGCAGTCCTAATACAGATACGCAGTATTTT
CASSPNTDTQYF
>NA|NA|TRBV4-2|TRBJ2-3
TGTGCCAGCAGCCAAGGTGTGTATGGGGCGGGGCACACAGATACGCAGTATTTT
CASSQGVYGAGHTDTQYF
>NA|NA|TRBV7-9|TRBJ1-1
TGTGCCAGCAGCCCGGACTTAGGTAACACTGAAGCTTTCTTT
CASSPDLGNTEAFF
>NA|NA|TRBV19|TRBJ1-1
TGTGCCAGTAGCCTGGGGGCAAAAGGTCGACTGATGAACACTGAAGCTTTCTTT
CASSLGAKGRLMNTEAFF
>NA|few|TRBV19|TRBJ1-1
TGTGCCAGCGCCGTTAAGGCAGGGGAGACTGAAGCTTTCTTT
CASAVKAGETEAFF
>NA|NA|TRBV19|TRBJ2-1
TGTGCCAGTAGTATACTTCTGACAGTGAACTCCTACAATGAGCAGTTCTTC
CASSILLTVNSYNEQFF
>TRBD1|NA|TRBV10-2|TRBJ1-5
TGCGCCAGCAGCAAAGACAGGGATCAGCCCCAGCATTTT
CASSKDRDQPQHF
>NA|NA|TRBV11-2|TRBJ1-2
TGTGCCAGCAGCCCTATGGGGCCCGAAGATGGCTACACCTTC
CASSPMGPEDGYTF
>TRBD1|NA|TRBV2|TRBJ2-7
TGTGCCAGCAGGGCCGGGACAGACTACGAGCAGTACTTC
CASRAGTDYEQYF
>NA|NA|TRBV5-5|TRBJ1-5
TGTGCCAGCAGCTTGGTGTTACTTCCTAATCAGCCCCAGCATTTT
CASSLVLLPNQPQHF
>NA|NA|TRBV7-2|TRBJ2-2
TGTGCCAGCAGCTGGGCGGGGGCCCCGAACACCGGGGAGCTGTTTTTT
CASSWAGAPNTGELFF
>NA|NA|TRBV5-8|TRBJ1-5
TGTGCCAGCAGCTTGGCGACGGGAGGAGGGCAGCCCCAGCATTTT
CASSLATGGGQPQHF
>TRBD1|NA|TRBV18|TRBJ1-1
TGTGCCAGCTCACCTATAGACAGGGTCGACACTGAAGCTTTCTTT
CASSPIDRVDTEAFF
>NA|NA|TRBV24-1|TRBJ2-1
TGTGCCACCAGTGACCCCACTAGGCACGATGAGCAGTTCTTC
CATSDPTRHDEQFF
>NA|NA|TRBV28|TRBJ2-7
TGTGCCAGCAGTGACGGGGTTCTCTACGAGCAGTACTTC
CASSDGVLYEQYF
>NA|NA|TRBV30|TRBJ1-1
TGTGCCTGGAGTGTACAGATTGAAGCTTTCTTT
CAWSVQIEAFF
>NA|once|TRBV6-6|TRBJ1-5
TGTGCCAGCAGCGACGACACGAGCAATCAGCCCCAGCATTTT
CASSDDTSNQPQHF
>TRBD1|NA|TRBV29-1|TRBJ1-3
TGCAGCGTTGAGGTGGACAGGGGGTTTTCTGGAAACACCATATATTTT
CSVEVDRGFSGNTIYF
>NA|NA|TRBV19|TRBJ1-3
TGTGCCAGTAGTATAGAGGGAGGACGGAACCCCTCTGGAAACACCATATATTTT
CASSIEGGRNPSGNTIYF
>NA|NA|TRBV7-8|TRBJ2-3
TGTGCCAGCAGCTTAATGGGCAAGGTATCGTCAGATACGCAGTATTTT
CASSLMGKVSSDTQYF
>TRBD2|NA|TRBV24-1|TRBJ2-7
TGTGCCACCAGTCCGACTAGCAGCTACGAGCAGTACTTC
CATSPTSSYEQYF
>TRBD1|NA|TRBV7-8|TRBJ2-7
TGTGCCAGCAGCTTAGATAGGGGGCGTCCTACGTACTTC
CASSLDRGRPTYF
>TRBD1|NA|TRBV7-9|TRBJ1-2
TGTGCCAGCAGCCCACAGGGGGCCGGTGGCTACACCTTC
CASSPQGAGGYTF
>NA|NA|TRBV28|TRBJ2-1
TGTGCCAGCACCACTTCCGGTCGGGCTAGCGATGAGCAGTTCTTC
CASTTSGRASDEQFF
>TRBD1|NA|TRBV28|TRBJ2-2
TGTGCCAGCAGGCTGACAGGGATTAGTCTTCTAGTGAACACCGGGGAGCTGTTTTTT
CASRLTGISLLVNTGELFF
>TRBD2|NA|TRBV19|TRBJ2-2
TGTGCCAATAGCACCGGGAGGCCCGGGGAGCTGTTTTTT
CANSTGRPGELFF
>TRBD2|once|TRBV6-5|TRBJ2-3
TGTGCCAGCAGTCCCTCCGGGACTAACACAGATACGCAGTATTTT
CASSPSGTNTDTQYF
>NA|few|TRBV5-6|TRBJ2-7
TGTGCCAGCAGCTTTTTTGGAGGGGGCGGGGAGCAGTACTTC
CASSFFGGGGEQYF
>NA|NA|TRBV7-2|TRBJ2-7
TGTGCCAGCAGCTTTGGACTCATCGACGGGGAGCAGTACTTC
CASSFGLIDGEQYF
>TRBD2|NA|TRBV7-2|TRBJ2-1
TGTGCCAGCAGTCGACGACTAGCGGGTAATGAGCAGTTCTTC
CASSRRLAGNEQFF
>TRBD1|NA|TRBV7-3|TRBJ1-1
TGTGCCAGCAGCTTAAGGGGACAGGGAAGTCAAGCTGAAGCTTTCTTT
CASSLRGQGSQAEAFF
>NA|NA|TRBV24-1|TRBJ2-7
TGTGCCACCAGTGCTCCCGGGACATCCTTCGAGCAGTACTTC
CATSAPGTSFEQYF
>NA|NA|TRBV7-6|TRBJ2-6
TGTGCCAGCAGCTTAGGGGCGACGGGGGTCCTGACTTTC
CASSLGATGVLTF
>NA|NA|TRBV11-2|TRBJ2-7
TGTGCCAGCAGGGGGGACAACTTACCCTACGAGCAGTACTTC
CASRGDNLPYEQYF
>TRBD2|NA|TRBV9|TRBJ2-1
TGTGCCAGCAGCGCCAGACTAGCGGAACCCTACAATGAGCAGTTCTTC
CASSARLAEPYNEQFF
>NA|NA|TRBV10-3|TRBJ2-3
TGTGCCACCCAGCGAGGCGGGGCAGATACGCAGTATTTT
CATQRGGADTQYF
>NA|NA|TRBV6-5|TRBJ2-3
TGTGCCAGCAGTAGGTCAGGGCGACCAGATACGCAGTATTTT
CASSRSGRPDTQYF